What follows are 12 T cell receptor beta chains derived from one specimen sequenced in a study of shared clonotypes between healthy human individuals. Measured with immunoSEQ multiplex PCR; TCRdb has only the in-frame clones, and not every one. Counted here are about 990,000 clones, 75% to 85% occurring once; the ten biggest clones make up roughly 0.55%. The sequenced sample consisted of memory CD4+ T cells from PBMCs. Subset of the sample: CD45RA-negative fraction. These receptors were taken from a man aged 18 to 29 in good health. Some clones in this sample may be carry-over from other donors' samples.

V and J are TRBV5-1 and TRBJ1-1; 7 positions agree with TRBD1. J gave up 2 bases and V 3 bases, and 10 bases lay outside the gene matches. This CDR3 comprises 16 residues. Germline V lookup: CDR1 SGHRS, CDR2 YFSETQ. CDR3: CASSSNPTGINTEAFF. CDR3 nucleotide sequence: TGCGCCAGCAGCTCCAATCCGACAGGGATTAACACTGAAGCTTTCTTT.

The chain joins TRBV5-6 to TRBJ2-1; D is perhaps TRBD2 (6 bases). With 5 bases removed from V and 5 bases from J, the gap between germline ends came to 20 bases. Germline V gene sequence: CDR1 SGHDT, CDR2 YYEEEE. The CDR3 totals 16 residues. Here the CDR3 reads CASSSTGEQRDNEQFF. Written as DNA, the CDR3 is TGTGCCAGCAGTTCCACCGGGGAGCAGCGGGACAATGAGCAGTTCTTC.

The CDR3 DNA is TGTGCCTGGAGTGTACTCACGCCCAGCACTGAAGCTTTCTTT. Its translation is CAWSVLTPSTEAFF. The gene calls are TRBV30 and TRBJ1-1; D is unresolved. This CDR3 has 14 amino acids. Germline V CDR1 and CDR2: GTSNPN, SVGIG (reference sequence). The V end was cut by 0 bases, the J end by 4 bases, with 12 bases between.

The rearrangement uses TRBV6-5 and TRBJ2-7, with a tentative D call TRBD1 (6 bases). This CDR3 spans 13 amino acids. Trimming pared 6 bases from V and 5 bases from J, leaving 14 bases between. Germline CDR1 MNHEY, CDR2 SVGAGI. In DNA form, the CDR3 reads TGTGCCAGCAGGAGGGGGATCGCCGACGAGCAGTACTTC. It codes for CASRRGIADEQYF.

This clone was counted ten times or more. The rearrangement joins TRBV30 to TRBJ1-5; 7 bases align to TRBD1. The V gene's germline CDR1 is GTSNPN and CDR2 SVGIG (reference sequence). The CDR3 runs to 17 residues. The V gene end was trimmed by 5 bases and the J gene end by 0 bases; junction bases not matched to a gene: 13. CDR3 in amino acids: CAWGSAGGDYSNQPQHF. The CDR3 bases are TGTGCCTGGGGTAGCGCAGGGGGAGATTATAGCAATCAGCCCCAGCATTTT.

A note on this clone: This sample includes further DNA sequences coding for the same CDR3. The chain uses TRBV7-9 and TRBJ1-4, with 8 bases aligning to TRBD1. The CDR3 loop spans 14 amino acids. Germline CDR1 and CDR2: SEHNR and FQNEAQ (reference sequence). The trim removed 4 bases at V and 7 bases at J, leaving 5 bases unmatched. The CDR3 DNA follows: TGTGCCAGCAGCTCTGGACAGGGAGGTGAAAAACTGTTTTTT. Encoded protein: CASSSGQGGEKLFF.

The rearrangement uses TRBV5-7 and TRBJ1-4; TRBD1 might be the D (5 bases). TRBV5-7 counts as an open reading frame of uncertain function. Trimming pared 4 bases from V and 7 bases from J, leaving 20 bases between. The CDR3 is 16 residues long. CDR3 sequence (DNA): TGTGCCAGCAGCGCGACTTCAGGGTACCCTTCTGAAAAACTGTTTTTT. Its translation is CASSATSGYPSEKLFF.

In its sample, this clone was seen once. The rearrangement joins TRBV25-1 to TRBJ2-2; D is possibly TRBD1 (5 bases). Germline assignment: CDR1 MGHDK and CDR2 SYGVNS. The V gene lost 6 bases and the J gene lost 4 bases, with 12 bases spanning the gap. This CDR3 has 14 amino acids. DNA of the CDR3: TGTGCCAGCAGATCAGGGTTGAGCACCGGGGAGCTGTTTTTT. Protein sequence: CASRSGLSTGELFF.

The genes are TRBV4-3 and TRBJ1-1; 7 bases agree with TRBD1. The CDR3 extends over 16 amino acids. After removal of 1 base from V and 4 bases from J, the junction contained 9 bases not matched to a gene. Per germline, CDR1 LGHNA and CDR2 YSLEER. Written as DNA, the CDR3 is TGCGCCAGCAGCCAAGGGAAAGGGGGCGCGGGCACTGAAGCTTTCTTT. Its translation: CASSQGKGGAGTEAFF.

This clone came up a few times. The V and J genes are TRBV7-8 and TRBJ1-1; D gene ambiguous. The CDR3 is 15 residues long. CDR1 is SGHVS, CDR2 FQNEAQ, per germline. Between the trimmed V and J ends, which lost 0 bases and 1 base, there was a span of 9 bases. The CDR3 sequence: CASSLAAPANTEAFF. CDR3 nucleotides: TGTGCCAGCAGCTTAGCGGCCCCAGCGAACACTGAAGCTTTCTTT.

The V gene is TRBV9, the J gene TRBJ2-1; TRBD2 aligns across 10 bases. The V gene end was trimmed by 0 bases and the J gene end by 5 bases; junction bases not matched to a gene: 5. The CDR3 length is 16 residues. The germline V gene has CDR1 SGDLS and CDR2 YYNGEE. The DNA for the CDR3 is TGTGCCAGCAGCGTAGGTATAGCGGGAGGTGACAATGAGCAGTTCTTC. Translating gives CASSVGIAGGDNEQFF.

CDR3 DNA sequence: TGTGCCAGTAGTAGAGAGACGGAAGTTTCTAACACTGAAGCTTTCTTT. It codes for CASSRETEVSNTEAFF. The chain combines TRBV19 with TRBJ1-1; the D is unclear. This CDR3 comprises 16 residues. Germline V CDR1 and CDR2: LNHDA, SQIVND (reference sequence). Trimming took off 4 bases at V and 2 bases at J, with 17 bases between the two ends.